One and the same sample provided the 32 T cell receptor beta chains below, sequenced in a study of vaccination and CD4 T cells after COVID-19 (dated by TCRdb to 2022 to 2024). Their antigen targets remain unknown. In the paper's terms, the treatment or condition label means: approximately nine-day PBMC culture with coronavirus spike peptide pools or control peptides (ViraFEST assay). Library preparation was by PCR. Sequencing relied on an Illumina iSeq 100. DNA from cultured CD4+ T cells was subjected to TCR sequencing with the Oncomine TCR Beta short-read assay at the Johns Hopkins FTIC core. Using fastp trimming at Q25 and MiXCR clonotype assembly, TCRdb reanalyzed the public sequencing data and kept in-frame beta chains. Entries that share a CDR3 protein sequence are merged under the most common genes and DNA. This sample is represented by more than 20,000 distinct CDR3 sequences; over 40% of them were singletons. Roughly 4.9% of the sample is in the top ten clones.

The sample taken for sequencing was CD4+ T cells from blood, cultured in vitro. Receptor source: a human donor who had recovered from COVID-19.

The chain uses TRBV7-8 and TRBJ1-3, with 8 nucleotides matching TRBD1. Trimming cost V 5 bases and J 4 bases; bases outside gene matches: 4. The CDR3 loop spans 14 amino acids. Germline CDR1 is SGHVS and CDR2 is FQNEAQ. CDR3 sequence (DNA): TGTGCCAGCAGCCCACAGGGGGTCGGAAACACCATATATTTT. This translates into CASSPQGVGNTIYF.

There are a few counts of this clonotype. The CDR3 reads CASSRRGQGMDIQYF. In nucleotides, the CDR3 is TGTGCCAGCAGCAGAAGGGGACAGGGAATGGACATTCAGTACTTC. The J gene is TRBJ2-4, the V gene TRBV7-9; 9 nucleotides line up with TRBD1. J was trimmed by 8 bases and V by 5 bases; bases with no gene match: 10. CDR1 is SEHNR and CDR2 is FQNEAQ in the germline V gene (reference sequence). This CDR3 comprises 15 residues.

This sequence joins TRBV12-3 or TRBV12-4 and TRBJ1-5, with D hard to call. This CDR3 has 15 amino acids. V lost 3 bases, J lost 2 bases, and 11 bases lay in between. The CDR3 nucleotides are TGTGCCAGCAGTTTTTCCGGAGTCCGCAATCAGCCCCAGCATTTT. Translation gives CASSFSGVRNQPQHF.

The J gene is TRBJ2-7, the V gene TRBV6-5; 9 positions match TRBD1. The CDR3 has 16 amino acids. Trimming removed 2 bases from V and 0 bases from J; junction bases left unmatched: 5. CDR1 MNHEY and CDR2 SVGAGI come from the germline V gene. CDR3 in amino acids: CASSYSLTGGSYEQYF. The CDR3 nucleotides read TGTGCCAGCAGTTACAGTCTGACAGGGGGCTCCTACGAGCAGTACTTC.

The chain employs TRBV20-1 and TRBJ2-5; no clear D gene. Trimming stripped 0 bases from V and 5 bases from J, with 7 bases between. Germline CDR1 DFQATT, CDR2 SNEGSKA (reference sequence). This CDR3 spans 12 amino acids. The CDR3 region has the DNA TGCAGTGCTAGAGATACATGGGAGACCCAGTACTTC. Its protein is CSARDTWETQYF.

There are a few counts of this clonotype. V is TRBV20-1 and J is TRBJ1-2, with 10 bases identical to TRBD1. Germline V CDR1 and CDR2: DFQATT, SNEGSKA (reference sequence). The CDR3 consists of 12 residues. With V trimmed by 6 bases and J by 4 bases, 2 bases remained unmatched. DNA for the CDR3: TGCAGTGCCAGGGACAGGGGCTATGGCTACACCTTC. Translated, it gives CSARDRGYGYTF.

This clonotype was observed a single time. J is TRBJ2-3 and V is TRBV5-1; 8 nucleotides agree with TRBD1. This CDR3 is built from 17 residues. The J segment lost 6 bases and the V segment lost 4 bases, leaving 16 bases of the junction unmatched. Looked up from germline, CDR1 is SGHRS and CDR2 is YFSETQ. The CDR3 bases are TGCGCCAGCAGCAAAGAAGGGCGGCAGGGGGCGGGGGATACGCAGTATTTT. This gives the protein CASSKEGRQGAGDTQYF.

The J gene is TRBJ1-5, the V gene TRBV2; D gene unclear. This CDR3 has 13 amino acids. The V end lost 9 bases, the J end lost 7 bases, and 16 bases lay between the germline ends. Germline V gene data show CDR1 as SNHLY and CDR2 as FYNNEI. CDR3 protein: CASRREVGQPQHF. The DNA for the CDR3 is TGTGCCAGTAGGCGGGAGGTGGGGCAGCCCCAGCATTTT.

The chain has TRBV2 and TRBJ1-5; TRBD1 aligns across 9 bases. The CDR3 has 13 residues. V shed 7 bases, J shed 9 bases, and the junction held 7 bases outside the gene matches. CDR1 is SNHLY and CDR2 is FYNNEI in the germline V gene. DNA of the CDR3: TGTGCCAGCACCCGGGACAGGGTGGGGCCCCAGCATTTT. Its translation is CASTRDRVGPQHF.

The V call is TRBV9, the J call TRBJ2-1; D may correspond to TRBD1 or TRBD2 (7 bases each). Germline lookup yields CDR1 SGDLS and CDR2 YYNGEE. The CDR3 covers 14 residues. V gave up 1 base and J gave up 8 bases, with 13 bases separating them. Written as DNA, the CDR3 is TGTGCCAGCAGCGTAAGACAGGGAGGGGATGAGCAGTTCTTC. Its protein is CASSVRQGGDEQFF. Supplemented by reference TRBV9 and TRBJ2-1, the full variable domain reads DSGVTQTPKHLITATGQRVTLRCSPRSGDLSVYWYQQSLDQGLQFLIQYYNGEERAKGNILERFSAQQFPDLHSELNLSSLELGDSALYFCASSVRQGGDEQFFGPGTRLTVL.

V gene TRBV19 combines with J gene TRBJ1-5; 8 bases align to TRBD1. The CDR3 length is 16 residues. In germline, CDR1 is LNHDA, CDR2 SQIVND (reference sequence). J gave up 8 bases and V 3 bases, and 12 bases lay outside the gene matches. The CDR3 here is CASSISTGAENEPQHF. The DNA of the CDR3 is TGTGCCAGTAGTATTTCGACAGGGGCCGAAAATGAGCCCCAGCATTTT.

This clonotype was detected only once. The CDR3 reads CASSTDREGRPGELFF. CDR3 DNA: TGTGCCAGCAGCACTGACAGGGAAGGGCGGCCCGGGGAGCTGTTTTTT. The V gene is TRBV2, the J gene TRBJ2-2, with 7 nucleotides matching TRBD1. This CDR3 has 16 amino acids. Germline V gives CDR1 SNHLY, CDR2 FYNNEI. V trimming: 6 bases; J trimming: 6 bases; junction bases outside the gene matches: 13.

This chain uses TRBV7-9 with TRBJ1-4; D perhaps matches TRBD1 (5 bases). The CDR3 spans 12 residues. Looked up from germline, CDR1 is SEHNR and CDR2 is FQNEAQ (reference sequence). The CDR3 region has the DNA TGTGCTTCACGGGGGAAGGGTGAAAAACTGTTTTTT. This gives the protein CASRGKGEKLFF. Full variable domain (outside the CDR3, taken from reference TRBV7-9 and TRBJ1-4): DTGVSQNPRHKITKRGQNVTFRCDPISEHNRLYWYRQTLGQGPEFLTYFQNEAQLEKSRLLSDRFSAERPKGSFSTLEIQRTEQGDSAMYLCASRGKGEKLFFGSGTQLSVL.

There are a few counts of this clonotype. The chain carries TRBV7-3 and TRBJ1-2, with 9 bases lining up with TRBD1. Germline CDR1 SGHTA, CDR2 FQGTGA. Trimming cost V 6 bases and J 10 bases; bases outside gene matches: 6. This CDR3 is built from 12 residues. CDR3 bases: TGTGCCAGCAGTACAGGGGGCAATGACTACACCTTC. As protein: CASSTGGNDYTF.

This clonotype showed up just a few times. CDR3 coding DNA: TGTGCCTGGAGTGGAGGACAGGGATTCTATGGCTACACCTTC. Its translation is CAWSGGQGFYGYTF. The chain joins TRBV30 to TRBJ1-2; 8 positions match TRBD1. Germline trimming cut 1 base from V and 4 bases from J; bases unmatched to any gene: 5. The CDR3 is made up of 14 amino acids. Germline CDR1 and CDR2: GTSNPN and SVGIG (reference sequence).

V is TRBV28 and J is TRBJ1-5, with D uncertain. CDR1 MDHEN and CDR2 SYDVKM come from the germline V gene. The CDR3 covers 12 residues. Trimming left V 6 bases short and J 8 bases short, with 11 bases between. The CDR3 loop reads CASSSSIEPQHF. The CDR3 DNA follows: TGTGCCAGCAGCTCCTCTATTGAGCCCCAGCATTTT.

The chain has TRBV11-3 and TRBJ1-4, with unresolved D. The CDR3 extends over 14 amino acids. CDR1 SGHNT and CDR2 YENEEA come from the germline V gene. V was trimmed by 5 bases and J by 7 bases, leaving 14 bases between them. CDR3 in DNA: TGTGCCAGCAGCCTAAACCCATCGAGTGAAAAACTGTTTTTT. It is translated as CASSLNPSSEKLFF.

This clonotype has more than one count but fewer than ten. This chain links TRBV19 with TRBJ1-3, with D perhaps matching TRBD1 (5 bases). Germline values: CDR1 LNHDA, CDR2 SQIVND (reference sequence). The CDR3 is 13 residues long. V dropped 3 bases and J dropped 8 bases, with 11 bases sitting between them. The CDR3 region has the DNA TGTGCCAGTAGTATGGGTGGGGCGGACACCATATATTTT. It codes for CASSMGGADTIYF.

As DNA, the CDR3 is TGTGCCAGCAGCCTCCAGCGTTCAACTAATGAAAAACTGTTTTTT. Amino acid sequence: CASSLQRSTNEKLFF. The rearrangement links TRBV7-2 to TRBJ1-4, with D unresolved. This CDR3 spans 15 amino acids. V lost 5 bases to trimming and J lost 0 bases, with 10 bases between them. Germline V gene lookup returns CDR1 SGHTA and CDR2 FQGNSA.

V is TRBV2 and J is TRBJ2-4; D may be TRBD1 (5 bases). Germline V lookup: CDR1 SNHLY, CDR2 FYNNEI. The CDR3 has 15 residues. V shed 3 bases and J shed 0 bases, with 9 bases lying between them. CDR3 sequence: CASSETELAKNIQYF. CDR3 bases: TGTGCCAGCAGTGAGACAGAACTAGCCAAAAACATTCAGTACTTC.

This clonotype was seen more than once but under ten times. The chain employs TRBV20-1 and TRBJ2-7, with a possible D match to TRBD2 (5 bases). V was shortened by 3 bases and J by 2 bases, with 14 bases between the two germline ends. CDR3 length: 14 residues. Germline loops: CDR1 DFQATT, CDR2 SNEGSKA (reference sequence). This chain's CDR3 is CSASMAASTYEQYF. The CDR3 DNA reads TGCAGTGCTAGTATGGCAGCTAGCACCTACGAGCAGTACTTC.

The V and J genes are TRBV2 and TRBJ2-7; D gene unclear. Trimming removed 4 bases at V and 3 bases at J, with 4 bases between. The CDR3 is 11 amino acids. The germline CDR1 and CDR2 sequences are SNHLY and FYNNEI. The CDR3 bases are TGTGCCAGCAGTGCAGTCTACGAGCAGTACTTC. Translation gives CASSAVYEQYF.

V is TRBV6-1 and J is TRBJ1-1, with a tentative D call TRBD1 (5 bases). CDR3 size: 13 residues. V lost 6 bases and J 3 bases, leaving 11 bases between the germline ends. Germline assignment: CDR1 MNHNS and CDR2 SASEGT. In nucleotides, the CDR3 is TGTGCCAGCAGCCTCGTGGGGGACACTGAAGCTTTCTTT. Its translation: CASSLVGDTEAFF.

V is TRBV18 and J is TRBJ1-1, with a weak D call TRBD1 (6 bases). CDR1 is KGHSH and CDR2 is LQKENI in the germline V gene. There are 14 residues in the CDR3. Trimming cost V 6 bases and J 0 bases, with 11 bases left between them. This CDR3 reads CASSADRMNTEAFF. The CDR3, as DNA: TGTGCCAGCTCGGCCGACAGGATGAACACTGAAGCTTTCTTT. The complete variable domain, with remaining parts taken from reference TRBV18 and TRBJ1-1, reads NAGVMQNPRHLVRRRGQEARLRCSPMKGHSHVYWYRQLPEEGLKFMVYLQKENIIDESGMPKERFSAEFPKEGPSILRIQQVVRGDSAAYFCASSADRMNTEAFFGQGTRLTVV.

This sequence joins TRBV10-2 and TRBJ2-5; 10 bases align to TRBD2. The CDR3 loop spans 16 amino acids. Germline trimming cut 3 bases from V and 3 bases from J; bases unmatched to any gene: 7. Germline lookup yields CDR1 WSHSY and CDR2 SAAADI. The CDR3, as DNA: TGCGCCAGCAGTGATCCGGGGGGACTAGCGAAAGAGACCCAGTACTTC. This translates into CASSDPGGLAKETQYF.

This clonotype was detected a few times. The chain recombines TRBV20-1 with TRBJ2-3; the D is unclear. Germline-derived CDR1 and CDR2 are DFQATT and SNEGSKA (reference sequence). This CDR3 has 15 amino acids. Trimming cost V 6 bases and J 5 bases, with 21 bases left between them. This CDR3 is CSAELNRVAQDTQYF. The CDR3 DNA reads TGCAGTGCCGAACTCAATCGGGTGGCGCAAGATACGCAGTATTTT.

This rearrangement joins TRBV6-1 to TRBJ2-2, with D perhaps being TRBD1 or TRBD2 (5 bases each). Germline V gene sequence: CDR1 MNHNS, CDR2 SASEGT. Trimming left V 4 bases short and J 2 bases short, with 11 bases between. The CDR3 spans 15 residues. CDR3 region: CASSVLRGNTGELFF. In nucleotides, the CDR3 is TGTGCCAGCAGTGTCTTGAGGGGAAACACCGGGGAGCTGTTTTTT.

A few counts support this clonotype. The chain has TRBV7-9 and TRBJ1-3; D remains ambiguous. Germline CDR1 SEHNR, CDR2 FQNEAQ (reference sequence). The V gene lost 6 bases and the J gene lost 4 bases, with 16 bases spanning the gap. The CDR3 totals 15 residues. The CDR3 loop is CASRLGPVTGNTIYF. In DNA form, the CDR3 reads TGTGCCAGCAGACTCGGACCGGTGACAGGAAACACCATATATTTT.

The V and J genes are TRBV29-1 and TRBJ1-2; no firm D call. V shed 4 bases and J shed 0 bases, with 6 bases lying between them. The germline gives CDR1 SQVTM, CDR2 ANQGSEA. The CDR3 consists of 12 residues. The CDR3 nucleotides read TGCAGCGTTGTAGAGGCTAACTATGGCTACACCTTC. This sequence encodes CSVVEANYGYTF.

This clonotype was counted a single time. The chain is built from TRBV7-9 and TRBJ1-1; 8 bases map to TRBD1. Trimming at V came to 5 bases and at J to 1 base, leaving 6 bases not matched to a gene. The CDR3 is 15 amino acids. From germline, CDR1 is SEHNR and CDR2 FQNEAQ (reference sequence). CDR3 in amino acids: CASSTPRGRNTEAFF. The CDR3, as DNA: TGTGCCAGCAGCACTCCCAGGGGGCGGAACACTGAAGCTTTCTTT.

CDR3 bases: TGCAGTGCTCTCCGGGACCAACTTACTGAAGCTTTCTTT. It is translated as CSALRDQLTEAFF. The chain combines TRBV20-1 with TRBJ1-1; D is possibly TRBD1 (5 bases). Germline assignment: CDR1 DFQATT and CDR2 SNEGSKA (reference sequence). CDR3 size: 13 residues. V dropped 5 bases and J dropped 5 bases, with 15 bases sitting between them.

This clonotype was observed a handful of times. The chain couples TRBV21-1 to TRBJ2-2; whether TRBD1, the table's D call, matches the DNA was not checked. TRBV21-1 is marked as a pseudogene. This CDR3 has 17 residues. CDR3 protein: CASSEQGAMENTGELFF. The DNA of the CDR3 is TGTGCCAGCAGCGAACAGGGGGCTATGGAGAACACCGGGGAGCTGTTTTTT.